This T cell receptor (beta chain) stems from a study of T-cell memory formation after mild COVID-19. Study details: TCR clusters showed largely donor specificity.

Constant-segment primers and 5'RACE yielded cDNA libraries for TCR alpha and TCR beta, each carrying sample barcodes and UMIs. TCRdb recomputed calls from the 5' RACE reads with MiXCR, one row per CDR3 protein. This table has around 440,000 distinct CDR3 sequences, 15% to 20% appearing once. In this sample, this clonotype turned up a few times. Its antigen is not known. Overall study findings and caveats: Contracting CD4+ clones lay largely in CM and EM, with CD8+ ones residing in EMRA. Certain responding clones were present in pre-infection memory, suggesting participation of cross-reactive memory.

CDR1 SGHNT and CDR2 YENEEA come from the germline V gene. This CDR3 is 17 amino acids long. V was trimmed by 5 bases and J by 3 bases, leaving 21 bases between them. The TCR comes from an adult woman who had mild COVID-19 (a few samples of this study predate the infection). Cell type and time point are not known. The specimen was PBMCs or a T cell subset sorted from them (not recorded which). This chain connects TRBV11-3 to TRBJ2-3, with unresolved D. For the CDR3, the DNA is TGTGCCAGCAGCCCCGGTGACTTATCGCTTGGGACAGATACGCAGTATTTT. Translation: CASSPGDLSLGTDTQYF.